The 24 T cell receptor beta chains listed next were all sequenced from one sample in a study of long-term antiretroviral therapy in people with HIV (dated 2022 in TCRdb). Sequencing of the TRB variable region was done with the immunoSEQ hsTCRB v3.0 assay at survey level resolution. TCRdb carries this immuneACCESS record with in-frame sequences only. Its versions omit some clonotypes, under half of them owing to an unresolved V gene in the studies checked, with the rest unexplained. Here the sample has about 24,000 clones; about 86% occur a single time. The ten largest clones add up to approximately 15% of the sample. Here the sequenced sample was unsorted PBMCs, taken at the start of antiretroviral therapy, before treatment. The receptor set was obtained from a woman aged 18-29 years with HIV.

The chain uses TRBV5-1 and TRBJ2-5, with D unresolved. The CDR3 runs to 17 residues. With 0 bases removed from V and 1 base from J, the gap between germline ends came to 16 bases. Germline loops: CDR1 SGHRS, CDR2 YFSETQ. For the CDR3, the DNA is TGCGCCAGCAGCTTGGCGGCACTGGGTAGTCTCCAAGAGACCCAGTACTTC. Its translation: CASSLAALGSLQETQYF.

This clone has a single count. This chain links TRBV6-6 with TRBJ1-2; 11 bases match TRBD1. Germline V gives CDR1 MNHNY, CDR2 SVGAGI (reference sequence). CDR3 length: 15 amino acids. The junction had 8 bases not matched to a gene; V was cut back by 4 bases and J by 7 bases. The CDR3 DNA sequence: TGTGCCAGCAGTTCGCCGGGACAGGGGGAATCTGGCTACACCTTC. Translating it yields CASSSPGQGESGYTF.

The rearrangement uses TRBV14 and TRBJ2-7; perhaps D is TRBD1 or TRBD2 (5 bases each). This CDR3 has 13 residues. V was trimmed by 4 bases and J by 8 bases, leaving 15 bases between them. CDR1 is SGHDN, CDR2 FVKESK, per germline. The CDR3 sequence is CASSPGRSGQQYF. The CDR3, as DNA: TGTGCCAGCAGCCCGGGACGCAGCGGCCAGCAGTACTTC.

The genes are TRBV28 and TRBJ1-5; 10 bases agree with TRBD1. The CDR3 has 15 residues. The V gene's germline CDR1 is MDHEN and CDR2 SYDVKM. Trimming at V came to 6 bases and at J to 7 bases, leaving 9 bases not matched to a gene. The CDR3 coding sequence is TGTGCCAGCAGAGAGGGACAGGGGTTATACCAGCCCCAGCATTTT. Its protein product is CASREGQGLYQPQHF.

Notes on this clone: The same CDR3 arises from other DNA sequences in this sample as well. The chain recombines TRBV7-3 with TRBJ2-3; tentative D call: TRBD2 (5 bases). V was trimmed by 2 bases and J by 4 bases, leaving 7 bases between them. The CDR3 covers 13 residues. Germline V gene lookup returns CDR1 SGHTA and CDR2 FQGTGA. The CDR3: CASSLSGSDTQYF. For the CDR3, the DNA is TGTGCCAGCAGCTTATCGGGGTCAGATACGCAGTATTTT. Together with reference TRBV7-3 and TRBJ2-3, the CDR3 gives the full variable domain: GAGVSQTPSNKVTEKGKYVELRCDPISGHTALYWYRQSLGQGPEFLIYFQGTGAADDSGLPNDRFFAVRPEGSVSTLKIQRTERGDSAVYLCASSLSGSDTQYFGPGTRLTVL.

The chain combines TRBV28 with TRBJ2-7; TRBD2 agrees at 9 bases. The V gene's germline CDR1 is MDHEN and CDR2 SYDVKM. CDR3 length: 15 amino acids. The V gene end was trimmed by 2 bases and the J gene end by 3 bases; junction bases not matched to a gene: 5. The chain's CDR3 is CASSLSGRLGYEQYF. CDR3 bases: TGTGCCAGCAGTTTAAGCGGGAGGTTGGGCTACGAGCAGTACTTC.

The J gene is TRBJ1-1, the V gene TRBV6-5; no reliable D call. The CDR3 runs 12 residues. Germline CDR1 is MNHEY and CDR2 is SVGAGI. V dropped 8 bases and J dropped 1 base, with 8 bases sitting between them. CDR3 nucleotides: TGTGCCAGCCTGGGGTCGAACACTGAAGCTTTCTTT. Its protein is CASLGSNTEAFF.

This chain links TRBV18 with TRBJ1-4, with D possibly being TRBD1 (5 bases). Germline assignment: CDR1 KGHSH and CDR2 LQKENI. With 6 bases removed from V and 3 bases from J, the gap between germline ends came to 11 bases. The CDR3 loop spans 14 amino acids. This CDR3 reads CASSLTGPNEKLFF. CDR3 nucleotides: TGTGCCAGCTCCCTAACAGGTCCTAATGAAAAACTGTTTTTT.

The chain combines TRBV28 with TRBJ2-5; 7 positions agree with TRBD2. This CDR3 has 14 residues. Trimming removed 3 bases from V and 2 bases from J; junction bases left unmatched: 3. Germline CDR1 MDHEN, CDR2 SYDVKM. The chain's CDR3 is CASSLRDYQETQYF. CDR3 DNA sequence: TGTGCCAGCAGTTTGAGGGACTATCAAGAGACCCAGTACTTC.

The chain links TRBV29-1 to TRBJ1-1; no reliable D call. V was trimmed by 5 bases and J by 1 base, leaving 11 bases between them. The CDR3 spans 13 residues. CDR1 is SQVTM and CDR2 is ANQGSEA in the germline V gene. CDR3 sequence (DNA): TGCAGCGTTCGGGAACGGGGGAACACTGAAGCTTTCTTT. As protein: CSVRERGNTEAFF.

The chain recombines TRBV10-3 with TRBJ1-1, with D maybe TRBD1 (5 bases). Germline V gene data show CDR1 as ENHRY and CDR2 as SYGVKD. The CDR3 has 12 amino acids. Trimming removed 7 bases from V and 2 bases from J, with 8 bases in between. In DNA, the CDR3 is TGTGCCATCAAGGGACGTAACACTGAAGCTTTCTTT. Translating gives CAIKGRNTEAFF.

The chain recombines TRBV7-2 with TRBJ2-7, with D possibly being TRBD1 (6 bases). From germline, CDR1 is SGHTA and CDR2 FQGNSA. Between the trimmed V and J ends, which lost 2 bases and 4 bases, there was a span of 12 bases. The CDR3 is made up of 14 amino acids. The CDR3 reads CASSLHGGPYEQYF. DNA for the CDR3: TGTGCCAGCAGCTTACATGGGGGCCCGTACGAGCAGTACTTC.

The V gene is TRBV10-3, the J gene TRBJ1-2; possible D gene TRBD1, 5 bases. CDR1 is ENHRY and CDR2 is SYGVKD in the germline V gene. Trimming took off 7 bases at V and 2 bases at J, with 14 bases between the two ends. The CDR3 consists of 14 residues. CDR3 bases: TGTGCCATCACCTCAGGGTGGGGAAACTATGGCTACACCTTC. Translating it yields CAITSGWGNYGYTF.

The V and J genes are TRBV7-3 and TRBJ2-2; 10 nucleotides agree with TRBD1. Germline V gene sequence: CDR1 SGHTA, CDR2 FQGTGA. The V and J ends lost 2 bases and 3 bases, in that order; junction bases with no gene match: 3. The CDR3 has 16 residues. The CDR3 DNA sequence: TGTGCCAGCAGCTTAGTCGGGACAGGGGACACCGGGGAGCTGTTTTTT. Residues: CASSLVGTGDTGELFF.

As to this clone: This CDR3 is also generated by other DNA sequences in the sample. This chain links TRBV27 with TRBJ2-1; D is undetermined. Germline V gene lookup returns CDR1 MNHEY and CDR2 SMNVEV (reference sequence). The germline V and J ends were trimmed by 6 bases and 0 bases, with 12 bases remaining between them. This CDR3 comprises 15 residues. The CDR3 region has the DNA TGTGCCAGCAGCCCGGACCCGAGCTCCTACAATGAGCAGTTCTTC. The encoded protein is CASSPDPSSYNEQFF.

The V call is TRBV6-5, the J call TRBJ2-1; D is unresolved. Deletions cut 6 bases from V and 7 bases from J, with 13 bases between. This CDR3 comprises 13 residues. Germline CDR1 and CDR2: MNHEY and SVGAGI. CDR3 residues: CASSPGSLNEQFF. CDR3 nucleotides: TGTGCCAGCAGCCCCGGTAGTTTGAATGAGCAGTTCTTC.

This chain links TRBV6-6 with TRBJ1-3; TRBD1 matches at 8 bases. CDR1 is MNHNY and CDR2 is SVGAGI in the germline V gene (reference sequence). The CDR3 spans 15 residues. J was trimmed by 2 bases and V by 5 bases; bases with no gene match: 5. The CDR3 protein is CASSTGTGTGNTIYF. CDR3 coding DNA: TGTGCCAGCAGTACGGGGACAGGAACTGGAAACACCATATATTTT.

This chain joins TRBV27 and TRBJ1-2; no clear D gene. With 4 bases removed from V and 7 bases from J, the gap between germline ends came to 16 bases. Germline CDR1 MNHEY, CDR2 SMNVEV (reference sequence). This CDR3 contains 14 residues. The chain's CDR3 is CASSYGGLSGGYTF. CDR3 coding DNA: TGTGCCAGCAGTTACGGTGGGCTAAGTGGTGGCTACACCTTC.

This chain joins TRBV6-1 and TRBJ2-3; D remains unclear. The CDR3 extends over 14 amino acids. V lost 6 bases to trimming and J lost 0 bases, with 10 bases between them. Germline V gene lookup returns CDR1 MNHNS and CDR2 SASEGT. The CDR3 here is CASSPQSSTDTQYF. CDR3 coding DNA: TGTGCCAGCAGCCCCCAGTCTAGCACAGATACGCAGTATTTT.

CDR3 protein: CASSPAGLAGDPTTDTQYF. The CDR3 DNA follows: TGTGCCAGCAGCCCCGCTGGGCTAGCGGGAGATCCCACCACAGATACGCAGTATTTT. This sequence joins TRBV7-3 and TRBJ2-3, with 10 bases identical to TRBD2. The CDR3 consists of 19 residues. The germline V gene encodes CDR1 SGHTA and CDR2 FQGTGA. Losses at the gene ends were 5 bases for V and 2 bases for J; bases not matched to a gene: 16.

The chain uses TRBV7-3 and TRBJ2-1; perhaps TRBD1 as D (5 bases). Germline CDR1 reads SGHTA; CDR2 reads FQGTGA. Trimming stripped 5 bases from V and 0 bases from J, with 14 bases between. The length of the CDR3 is 16 residues. The CDR3 is CASSQQGSSSYNEQFF. The CDR3, as DNA: TGTGCCAGCAGCCAGCAGGGATCCAGCTCCTACAATGAGCAGTTCTTC.

The V gene is TRBV27, the J gene TRBJ2-1; 8 nucleotides match TRBD2. This CDR3 is built from 18 residues. The germline CDR1 and CDR2 sequences are MNHEY and SMNVEV (reference sequence). The trim removed 3 bases at V and 2 bases at J, leaving 12 bases unmatched. CDR3 DNA: TGTGCCAGCAGTTTTGGGTCGGGGGGGACGGGTCCCTACAATGAGCAGTTCTTC. Translated: CASSFGSGGTGPYNEQFF.

The chain is built from TRBV28 and TRBJ1-1; D call uncertain. The CDR3 totals 13 residues. V dropped 2 bases and J dropped 5 bases, with 9 bases sitting between them. In germline, CDR1 is MDHEN, CDR2 SYDVKM. As DNA, the CDR3 is TGTGCCAGCAGTTTAGGCGAAAGGACTGAAGCTTTCTTT. Protein sequence: CASSLGERTEAFF.

CDR3 loop: CASSALPGAVTSTDTQYF. In DNA, the CDR3 is TGTGCCAGCAGCGCCCTGCCTGGGGCCGTCACTAGCACAGATACGCAGTATTTT. The V and J genes are TRBV9 and TRBJ2-3; a possible D gene is TRBD1 (5 bases). V gave up 3 bases and J gave up 0 bases, with 20 bases separating them. The CDR3 runs to 18 residues. Germline loops: CDR1 SGDLS, CDR2 YYNGEE.